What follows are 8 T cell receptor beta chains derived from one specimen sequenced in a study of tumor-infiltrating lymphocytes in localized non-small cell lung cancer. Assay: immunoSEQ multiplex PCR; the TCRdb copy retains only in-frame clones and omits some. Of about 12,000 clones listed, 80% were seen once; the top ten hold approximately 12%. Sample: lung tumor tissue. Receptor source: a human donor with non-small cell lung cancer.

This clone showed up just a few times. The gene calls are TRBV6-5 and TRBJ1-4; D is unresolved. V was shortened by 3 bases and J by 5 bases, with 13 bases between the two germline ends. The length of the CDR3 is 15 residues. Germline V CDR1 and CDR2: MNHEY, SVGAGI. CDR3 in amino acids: CASSYDGSRNEKLFF. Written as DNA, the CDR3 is TGTGCCAGCAGTTATGATGGTTCCCGAAATGAAAAACTGTTTTTT.

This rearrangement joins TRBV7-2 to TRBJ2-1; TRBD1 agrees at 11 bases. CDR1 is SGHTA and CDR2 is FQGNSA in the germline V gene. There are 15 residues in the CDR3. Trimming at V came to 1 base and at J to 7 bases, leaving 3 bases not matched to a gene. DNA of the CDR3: TGTGCCAGCAGCTTAGGAGGGACAGGGGGGAATGAGCAGTTCTTC. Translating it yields CASSLGGTGGNEQFF. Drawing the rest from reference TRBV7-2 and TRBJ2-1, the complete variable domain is GAGVSQSPSNKVTEKGKDVELRCDPISGHTALYWYRQSLGQGLEFLIYFQGNSAPDKSGLPSDRFSAERTGGSVSTLTIQRTQQEDSAVYLCASSLGGTGGNEQFFGPGTRLTVL.

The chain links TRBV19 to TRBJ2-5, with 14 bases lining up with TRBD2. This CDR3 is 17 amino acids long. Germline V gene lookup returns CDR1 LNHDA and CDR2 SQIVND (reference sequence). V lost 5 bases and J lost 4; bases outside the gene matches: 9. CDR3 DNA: TGTGCCAGTAGTCCTGGACTAGCGGGGGGCCCGAGAGAGACCCAGTACTTC. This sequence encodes CASSPGLAGGPRETQYF.

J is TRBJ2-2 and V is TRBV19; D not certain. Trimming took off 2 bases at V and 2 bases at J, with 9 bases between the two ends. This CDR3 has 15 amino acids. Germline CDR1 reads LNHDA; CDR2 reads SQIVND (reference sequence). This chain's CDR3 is CASSIQGFNTGELFF. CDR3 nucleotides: TGTGCCAGTAGTATACAAGGCTTCAACACCGGGGAGCTGTTTTTT. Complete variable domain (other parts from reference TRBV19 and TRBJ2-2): DGGITQSPKYLFRKEGQNVTLSCEQNLNHDAMYWYRQDPGQGLRLIYYSQIVNDFQKGDIAEGYSVSREKKESFPLTVTSAQKNPTAFYLCASSIQGFNTGELFFGEGSRLTVL.

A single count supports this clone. The CDR3 is CSVVTIAYNEQFF. CDR3 sequence (DNA): TGCAGCGTTGTCACGATTGCCTACAATGAGCAGTTCTTC. The chain couples TRBV29-1 to TRBJ2-1; D not certain. V was pared by 4 bases and J by 2 bases, with 9 bases between. CDR3 size: 13 residues. Germline V CDR1 and CDR2: SQVTM, ANQGSEA.

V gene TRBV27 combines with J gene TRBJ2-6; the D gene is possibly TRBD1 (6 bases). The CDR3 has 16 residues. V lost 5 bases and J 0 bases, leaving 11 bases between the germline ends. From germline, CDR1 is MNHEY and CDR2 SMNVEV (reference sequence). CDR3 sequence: CASSGTFFSGANVLTF. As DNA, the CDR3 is TGTGCCAGCAGTGGGACATTCTTCTCTGGGGCCAACGTCCTGACTTTC.

CDR3 loop: CASSVGGSRNTEAFF. CDR3 sequence (DNA): TGTGCCAGCAGCGTAGGAGGGTCGAGGAACACTGAAGCTTTCTTT. The gene calls are TRBV9 and TRBJ1-1; no clear D gene. The CDR3 totals 15 residues. Trimming shortened V by 0 bases and J by 1 base, and 10 bases separated the two germline ends. Germline values: CDR1 SGDLS, CDR2 YYNGEE.

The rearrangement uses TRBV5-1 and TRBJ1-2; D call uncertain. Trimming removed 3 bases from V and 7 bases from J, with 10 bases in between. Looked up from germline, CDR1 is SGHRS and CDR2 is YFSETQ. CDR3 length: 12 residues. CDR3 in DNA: TGCGCCAGCAGCTCGGGAGGACCTGGCTACACCTTC. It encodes CASSSGGPGYTF.